A selection of T cell receptor beta chains follows, all from one sample in a study of cytomegalovirus exposure and HLA in healthy donors. Profiled with immunoSEQ multiplex PCR; TCRdb holds only in-frame clones, not every one. The sample has roughly 250,000 clones; approximately 80% are singletons. Material: PBMCs. Source of these receptors: a girl aged 2 to 10 in good health and CMV-seronegative. CDR3s include the opening cysteine and the closing phenylalanine or tryptophan. D genes are given only for firm matches. Not every row has a clone size; where given, it reads once, few, many or a size class.

j_call: TRBJ1-6
clone_size: .
d_call: .
cdr3_length: 14
v_call: TRBV28
cdr3_aa: CASSWTSSNSPLHF
cdr3_nt: TGTGCCAGCAGCTGGACAAGCTCAAATTCACCCCTCCACTTT

j_call: TRBJ2-3
clone_size: .
d_call: .
cdr3_length: 14
v_call: TRBV29-1
cdr3_aa: CSVLRTGSLDAQYF
cdr3_nt: TGCAGCGTTCTTCGTACAGGTTCGTTGGATGCGCAGTATTTT

j_call: TRBJ2-3
clone_size: .
d_call: TRBD2
cdr3_length: 16
v_call: TRBV5-1
cdr3_aa: CASSLYAGERADTQYF
cdr3_nt: TGCGCCAGCAGCCTGTATGCGGGGGAAAGGGCAGATACGCAGTATTTT

j_call: TRBJ2-5
clone_size: .
d_call: .
cdr3_length: 15
v_call: TRBV5-1
cdr3_aa: CASSLRWLAWETQYF
cdr3_nt: TGCGCCAGTAGCTTGCGGTGGCTAGCGTGGGAGACCCAGTACTTC

j_call: TRBJ2-7
clone_size: .
d_call: TRBD1
cdr3_length: 13
v_call: TRBV2
cdr3_aa: CASIADRAYEQYF
cdr3_nt: TGTGCCAGCATCGCCGACAGGGCTTACGAGCAGTACTTC

j_call: TRBJ1-2
clone_size: .
d_call: TRBD1
cdr3_length: 14
v_call: TRBV28
cdr3_aa: CASSFDNRGDGYTF
cdr3_nt: TGTGCCAGCAGTTTCGATAACAGGGGGGATGGCTACACCTTC

j_call: TRBJ1-5
clone_size: .
d_call: TRBD1
cdr3_length: 18
v_call: TRBV2
cdr3_aa: CASSEEWAGGFSNQPQHF
cdr3_nt: TGTGCCAGCAGTGAAGAGTGGGCAGGGGGTTTTAGCAATCAGCCCCAGCATTTT

j_call: TRBJ2-5
clone_size: .
d_call: TRBD2
cdr3_length: 15
v_call: TRBV9
cdr3_aa: CASSVASGRRETQYF
cdr3_nt: TGTGCCAGCAGCGTAGCTAGCGGGAGGAGAGAGACCCAGTACTTC

j_call: TRBJ2-3
clone_size: .
d_call: .
cdr3_length: 15
v_call: TRBV5-4
cdr3_aa: CASSSAGSSTDTQYF
cdr3_nt: TGTGCCAGCAGCTCCGCCGGGTCCAGCACAGATACGCAGTATTTT

j_call: TRBJ1-5
clone_size: .
d_call: TRBD1
cdr3_length: 14
v_call: TRBV10-3
cdr3_aa: CAIREGTGESPQHF
cdr3_nt: TGTGCCATCAGGGAAGGGACAGGAGAGTCGCCCCAGCATTTT

j_call: TRBJ2-3
clone_size: .
d_call: .
cdr3_length: 13
v_call: TRBV30
cdr3_aa: CAWSVGSADTQYF
cdr3_nt: TGTGCCTGGAGTGTAGGGAGCGCAGATACGCAGTATTTT

j_call: TRBJ1-2
clone_size: .
d_call: .
cdr3_length: 15
v_call: TRBV6-5
cdr3_aa: CASRPGQKINYGYTF
cdr3_nt: TGTGCCAGCAGGCCCGGACAGAAAATTAACTATGGCTACACCTTC

j_call: TRBJ2-1
clone_size: .
d_call: .
cdr3_length: 11
v_call: TRBV4-1
cdr3_aa: CASSQAAEQFF
cdr3_nt: TGCGCCAGCAGCCAAGCAGCGGAGCAGTTCTTC

j_call: TRBJ1-3
clone_size: .
d_call: .
cdr3_length: 14
v_call: TRBV28
cdr3_aa: CASSLVAAGNTIYF
cdr3_nt: TGTGCCAGCAGTTTAGTGGCAGCTGGAAACACCATATATTTT

j_call: TRBJ2-2
clone_size: once
d_call: .
cdr3_length: 15
v_call: TRBV2
cdr3_aa: CASSVDLGGIGELFF
cdr3_nt: TGTGCCAGCAGTGTAGACCTTGGAGGGATCGGGGAGCTGTTTTTT

j_call: TRBJ1-1
clone_size: once
d_call: .
cdr3_length: 13
v_call: TRBV7-2
cdr3_aa: CASRQQANTEAFF
cdr3_nt: TGTGCCAGCAGGCAACAGGCCAACACTGAAGCTTTCTTT

j_call: TRBJ2-1
clone_size: .
d_call: .
cdr3_length: 16
v_call: TRBV7-6
cdr3_aa: CASSLLISGAHNEQFF
cdr3_nt: TGTGCCAGCAGCTTATTGATTTCTGGGGCGCACAATGAGCAGTTCTTC

j_call: TRBJ2-2
clone_size: .
d_call: .
cdr3_length: 16
v_call: TRBV9
cdr3_aa: CASSVSRISNTGELFF
cdr3_nt: TGTGCCAGCAGCGTATCCAGGATATCGAACACCGGGGAGCTGTTTTTT

j_call: TRBJ2-7
clone_size: .
d_call: .
cdr3_length: 15
v_call: TRBV5-1
cdr3_aa: CASSPRVRGAYEQYF
cdr3_nt: TGCGCCAGCAGCCCCCGCGTCAGGGGGGCCTACGAGCAGTACTTC

j_call: TRBJ1-1
clone_size: .
d_call: TRBD1
cdr3_length: 15
v_call: TRBV5-1
cdr3_aa: CASSFRQGMNTEAFF
cdr3_nt: TGCGCCAGCAGCTTTCGACAGGGGATGAACACTGAAGCTTTCTTT

j_call: TRBJ1-4
clone_size: .
d_call: TRBD1
cdr3_length: 16
v_call: TRBV11-2
cdr3_aa: CASSPGQGAINEKLFF
cdr3_nt: TGTGCCAGCAGCCCGGGACAGGGAGCGATTAATGAAAAACTGTTTTTT

j_call: TRBJ2-1
clone_size: .
d_call: .
cdr3_length: 17
v_call: TRBV27
cdr3_aa: CASSLGVGSPIYNEQFF
cdr3_nt: TGTGCCAGCAGTTTAGGCGTCGGGAGCCCCATCTACAATGAGCAGTTCTTC

j_call: TRBJ2-2
clone_size: .
d_call: TRBD1
cdr3_length: 16
v_call: TRBV10-1
cdr3_aa: CASSRIGTGDPGELFF
cdr3_nt: TGCGCCAGCAGTCGGATCGGGACAGGGGACCCCGGGGAGCTGTTTTTT

j_call: TRBJ2-1
clone_size: few
d_call: TRBD1
cdr3_length: 17
v_call: TRBV9
cdr3_aa: CASSAPRQGSSYNEQFF
cdr3_nt: TGTGCCAGCAGCGCGCCCCGACAGGGGAGCTCCTACAATGAGCAGTTCTTC

j_call: TRBJ2-7
clone_size: few
d_call: .
cdr3_length: 15
v_call: TRBV6-5
cdr3_aa: CASSYSKTILGEQYF
cdr3_nt: TGTGCCAGCAGTTACTCGAAGACTATCCTTGGGGAGCAGTACTTC

j_call: TRBJ2-7
clone_size: .
d_call: .
cdr3_length: 14
v_call: TRBV5-6
cdr3_aa: CASTRRRILGEQYF
cdr3_nt: TGTGCCAGCACCAGGAGGCGGATCCTAGGCGAGCAGTACTTC

j_call: TRBJ1-1
clone_size: .
d_call: TRBD1
cdr3_length: 16
v_call: TRBV5-6
cdr3_aa: CASSLNRGRENTEAFF
cdr3_nt: TGTGCCAGCAGCTTGAACAGGGGGCGCGAAAACACTGAAGCTTTCTTT

j_call: TRBJ2-3
clone_size: .
d_call: TRBD2
cdr3_length: 15
v_call: TRBV7-9
cdr3_aa: CASSFGEGGTDTQYF
cdr3_nt: TGTGCCAGCAGCTTTGGGGAGGGCGGCACAGATACGCAGTATTTT

j_call: TRBJ2-2
clone_size: .
d_call: .
cdr3_length: 16
v_call: TRBV5-5
cdr3_aa: CASRQNWGAATGELFF
cdr3_nt: TGTGCCAGCAGGCAAAATTGGGGCGCCGCGACCGGGGAGCTGTTTTTT

j_call: TRBJ1-1
clone_size: .
d_call: .
cdr3_length: 12
v_call: TRBV18
cdr3_aa: CASAGGNTEAFF
cdr3_nt: TGTGCCAGTGCTGGAGGGAACACTGAAGCTTTCTTT

j_call: TRBJ1-1
clone_size: .
d_call: TRBD1
cdr3_length: 16
v_call: TRBV7-2
cdr3_aa: CASSLYGATGGTEAFF
cdr3_nt: TGTGCCAGCAGCTTATACGGAGCGACAGGGGGCACTGAAGCTTTCTTT

j_call: TRBJ1-6
clone_size: .
d_call: TRBD1
cdr3_length: 18
v_call: TRBV2
cdr3_aa: CASSEAGGVPQSDSPLHF
cdr3_nt: TGTGCCAGCAGTGAAGCAGGGGGCGTCCCTCAGTCGGATTCACCCCTCCACTTT

j_call: TRBJ2-1
clone_size: .
d_call: TRBD2
cdr3_length: 18
v_call: TRBV19
cdr3_aa: CASSGQRTSGGDGNEQFF
cdr3_nt: TGTGCCAGTAGTGGCCAACGGACTAGCGGGGGGGATGGCAATGAGCAGTTCTTC

j_call: TRBJ2-1
clone_size: .
d_call: .
cdr3_length: 14
v_call: TRBV4-1
cdr3_aa: CASGPGYLSGEQFF
cdr3_nt: TGCGCCAGCGGCCCAGGCTATCTTAGTGGGGAGCAGTTCTTC

j_call: TRBJ2-7
clone_size: .
d_call: TRBD1
cdr3_length: 13
v_call: TRBV29-1
cdr3_aa: CSVVGTGLGEQYF
cdr3_nt: TGCAGCGTTGTGGGGACAGGGCTTGGCGAGCAGTACTTC

j_call: TRBJ1-2
clone_size: .
d_call: .
cdr3_length: 14
v_call: TRBV27
cdr3_aa: CASSLGRGGYGYTF
cdr3_nt: TGTGCCAGCAGTTTAGGGAGGGGGGGCTATGGCTACACCTTC

j_call: TRBJ2-3
clone_size: .
d_call: .
cdr3_length: 21
v_call: TRBV27
cdr3_aa: CASKGLGRGGLLLHRTDTQYF
cdr3_nt: TGTGCCAGCAAAGGCTTAGGGAGGGGGGGGCTTCTTCTACACCGCACAGATACGCAGTATTTT

j_call: TRBJ2-5
clone_size: .
d_call: TRBD2
cdr3_length: 15
v_call: TRBV7-7
cdr3_aa: CASSLGSGSGETQYF
cdr3_nt: TGTGCCAGCAGCTTAGGCAGCGGGAGCGGGGAGACCCAGTACTTC

j_call: TRBJ2-1
clone_size: .
d_call: .
cdr3_length: 14
v_call: TRBV5-1
cdr3_aa: CASSLTSSYNEQFF
cdr3_nt: TGCGCCAGCAGCTTGACTAGCTCCTACAATGAGCAGTTCTTC

j_call: TRBJ2-5
clone_size: .
d_call: .
cdr3_length: 15
v_call: TRBV28
cdr3_aa: CAVSERVVGFGTQYF
cdr3_nt: TGTGCCGTTTCTGAGCGGGTTGTAGGTTTCGGGACCCAGTACTTC